This TCR beta chain was captured in a study of T cells after yellow fever vaccination. 5'RACE template switching generated TCR cDNA, adding a universal primer site and UMIs. Using its own MiXCR run on the 5' RACE reads, TCRdb lists one record per CDR3 protein. The sample lists approximately 130,000 distinct CDR3 sequences, roughly 15% occurring once. V dropped 1 base and J dropped 6 bases, with 18 bases sitting between them. The CDR3 runs 16 residues. Looked up from germline, CDR1 is MGHRA and CDR2 is YSYEKL. Findings and limits, study-wide: The booster saw the reappearance of most primary-vaccination clones (roughly 96% CD4, around 90% CD8).

This clonotype was observed a handful of times. Its antigen is not known. This TCR was sampled from a man aged 18 to 29 who received the YFV17D yellow fever vaccine. Sequencing was performed on CD8+ T cells sorted from PBMCs, taken 5 days after the yellow fever booster vaccination. This chain joins TRBV4-1 and TRBJ1-2; D possibly corresponds to TRBD1 (5 bases). The CDR3 DNA follows: TGCGCCAGCAGCCAAGTAGAGGCGGGGGTTAGGAATGGCTACACCTTC. Its protein product is CASSQVEAGVRNGYTF.